The 21 T cell receptor beta chains in this list originate from one sample, sequenced in a study of blood T cell repertoires in COVID-19. The assay was immunoSEQ multiplex PCR, and TCRdb's table has in-frame clones only and misses some. The table has about 270,000 clones, around 87% seen once. The sample consisted of PBMCs or T cells enriched from blood (not recorded which). These TCRs come from a woman aged 18-30 years who had recovered from COVID-19.

The chain is built from TRBV10-3 and TRBJ1-2, with a weak D call TRBD1 (5 bases). This CDR3 spans 12 amino acids. Trimming shortened V by 10 bases and J by 5 bases, and 14 bases separated the two germline ends. Per germline, CDR1 ENHRY and CDR2 SYGVKD. The CDR3 loop is CATKGEVYGYTF. DNA of the CDR3: TGTGCCACCAAAGGGGAGGTTTATGGCTACACCTTC.

V gene TRBV6-5 combines with J gene TRBJ1-2; no reliable D call. Germline CDR1 is MNHEY and CDR2 is SVGAGI. Trimming took off 6 bases at V and 7 bases at J, with 9 bases between the two ends. The CDR3 has 11 residues. CDR3 in amino acids: CASRWESGYTF. The CDR3 region has the DNA TGTGCCAGCAGGTGGGAGAGTGGCTACACCTTC.

The chain uses TRBV29-1 and TRBJ2-3; D gene unclear. Trimming took 3 bases from V and 0 from J, leaving 7 bases between them. The CDR3 covers 13 residues. The germline V gene has CDR1 SQVTM and CDR2 ANQGSEA. The CDR3 sequence: CSVDSQSTDTQYF. CDR3 DNA sequence: TGCAGCGTTGATTCGCAGAGCACAGATACGCAGTATTTT.

The rearrangement uses TRBV4-1 and TRBJ1-2; D is undetermined. Germline V gives CDR1 MGHRA, CDR2 YSYEKL. V was cut by 0 bases and J by 4 bases, with 15 bases left in between. CDR3 length equals 16 residues. This CDR3 is CASSQEFGNVFYGYTF. In nucleotides, the CDR3 is TGCGCCAGCAGCCAAGAATTTGGCAACGTCTTCTATGGCTACACCTTC.

The chain uses TRBV7-3 and TRBJ2-3; 7 bases align to TRBD2. V was pared by 5 bases and J by 3 bases, with 8 bases of the junction left unmatched. The CDR3 sequence is 15 residues long. The V gene's germline CDR1 is SGHTA and CDR2 FQGTGA. The CDR3, as DNA: TGTGCCAGCAGCGAGCGCGGGGGTAAGACAGATACGCAGTATTTT. Its protein product is CASSERGGKTDTQYF.

This sequence joins TRBV28 and TRBJ2-1; 7 bases agree with TRBD1. The CDR3 extends over 14 amino acids. V was clipped by 5 bases and J by 6 bases; unmatched bases: 7. CDR1 is MDHEN and CDR2 is SYDVKM in the germline V gene. The CDR3 sequence: CASSPPRQGNEQFF. The CDR3 nucleotides read TGTGCCAGCAGTCCCCCAAGACAGGGCAATGAGCAGTTCTTC.

The V and J genes are TRBV7-2 and TRBJ2-5; 7 bases are a match to TRBD2. This CDR3 has 15 amino acids. Germline trimming cut 5 bases from V and 1 base from J; bases unmatched to any gene: 7. Germline CDR1 and CDR2: SGHTA and FQGNSA. CDR3 region: CASSGGAGTQETQYF. CDR3 DNA sequence: TGTGCCAGCAGCGGAGGAGCGGGGACCCAAGAGACCCAGTACTTC.

The genes are TRBV5-1 and TRBJ2-1; maybe TRBD1 (6 bases). The germline CDR1 and CDR2 sequences are SGHRS and YFSETQ. The CDR3 has 15 residues. V lost 4 bases to trimming and J lost 6 bases, with 17 bases between them. This chain's CDR3 is CASSPGQNPFNEQFF. CDR3 nucleotide sequence: TGCGCCAGCAGCCCCGGACAGAACCCGTTCAATGAGCAGTTCTTC.

This clone was observed once. The chain joins TRBV28 to TRBJ2-7; 7 bases map to TRBD1. From germline, CDR1 is MDHEN and CDR2 SYDVKM. The CDR3 is made up of 16 amino acids. With 6 bases clipped from V and 7 bases from J, the junction kept 18 bases outside the gene matches. CDR3 in amino acids: CASSPPRDSLGGEQYF. CDR3 DNA sequence: TGTGCCAGCAGCCCTCCCCGGGACAGCTTAGGGGGAGAGCAGTACTTC.

V is TRBV24-1 and J is TRBJ1-2, with 8 bases identical to TRBD1. Germline CDR1 KGHDR, CDR2 SFDVKD. This CDR3 contains 16 residues. The J segment lost 8 bases and the V segment lost 7 bases, leaving 17 bases of the junction unmatched. DNA for the CDR3: TGTGCCACCAGCGAAATGCTCCGGGACAGGAGTCGAGGCTACACCTTC. Its protein product is CATSEMLRDRSRGYTF.

The chain couples TRBV19 to TRBJ1-1; unclear D gene. Trimming stripped 2 bases from V and 6 bases from J, with 7 bases between. Germline V lookup: CDR1 LNHDA, CDR2 SQIVND (reference sequence). The CDR3 covers 12 residues. CDR3 amino acids: CASSILSAEAFF. The CDR3 DNA is TGTGCCAGTAGTATATTGTCAGCTGAAGCTTTCTTT.

J is TRBJ1-3 and V is TRBV19; 9 positions agree with TRBD1. CDR3 length: 16 amino acids. Germline V gene lookup returns CDR1 LNHDA and CDR2 SQIVND (reference sequence). With V trimmed by 6 bases and J by 8 bases, 14 bases remained unmatched. CDR3 nucleotide sequence: TGTGCCAGTAGCAAACAGGGGGCTCGGGTGATGGACACCATATATTTT. This encodes CASSKQGARVMDTIYF.

V usage is TRBV10-1 and J usage is TRBJ2-5; weak D call: TRBD1 (6 bases). The germline gives CDR1 WNHNN, CDR2 SYGVQD (reference sequence). The CDR3 spans 13 residues. V was pared by 6 bases and J by 5 bases, with 13 bases between. The CDR3 protein is CASSHGQIETQYF. CDR3 sequence (DNA): TGCGCCAGCAGCCACGGACAGATTGAGACCCAGTACTTC.

This chain joins TRBV19 and TRBJ1-3, with TRBD1 matching 7 bases. There are 15 residues in the CDR3. Losses at the gene ends were 6 bases for V and 0 bases for J; bases not matched to a gene: 5. CDR1 LNHDA and CDR2 SQIVND come from the germline V gene (reference sequence). In nucleotides, the CDR3 is TGTGCCAGTAGGGGACAGCGGTACTCTGGAAACACCATATATTTT. Encoded protein: CASRGQRYSGNTIYF.

The V and J genes are TRBV28 and TRBJ1-1; a possible D gene is TRBD1 (6 bases). Germline CDR1 and CDR2: MDHEN and SYDVKM. The CDR3 has 15 amino acids. Trimming shortened V by 5 bases and J by 3 bases, and 16 bases separated the two germline ends. CDR3 residues: CASSLLGGADTEAFF. CDR3 bases: TGTGCCAGCAGTCTCCTAGGGGGGGCGGACACTGAAGCTTTCTTT.

V is TRBV28 and J is TRBJ1-1, with TRBD1 matching 7 bases. CDR3 length equals 14 residues. Losses at the gene ends were 5 bases for V and 3 bases for J; bases not matched to a gene: 6. Germline CDR1 and CDR2: MDHEN and SYDVKM. The CDR3 coding sequence is TGTGCCAGCAGTCTGGGGGGACAGCACACTGAAGCTTTCTTT. Translating gives CASSLGGQHTEAFF.

The V call is TRBV2, the J call TRBJ1-2; 8 nucleotides align to TRBD1. CDR3 length: 14 residues. Germline V gives CDR1 SNHLY, CDR2 FYNNEI. The V and J ends lost 1 base and 4 bases, in that order; junction bases with no gene match: 2. The CDR3, as DNA: TGTGCCAGCAGTGAAGGGACAGGGCTCTATGGCTACACCTTC. Its protein product is CASSEGTGLYGYTF.

This clone is a singleton in its sample. The V gene is TRBV5-1, the J gene TRBJ1-6, with TRBD1 matching 10 bases. The CDR3 sequence is 15 residues long. V lost 1 base and J lost 6; bases outside the gene matches: 1. The V gene's germline CDR1 is SGHRS and CDR2 YFSETQ. CDR3 protein: CASSLRDRGNSPLHF. The CDR3 nucleotides read TGCGCCAGCAGCTTGCGGGACAGGGGTAATTCACCCCTCCACTTT.

The V and J genes are TRBV5-1 and TRBJ1-2; 7 nucleotides align to TRBD1. This CDR3 has 14 residues. Germline trimming cut 3 bases from V and 7 bases from J; bases unmatched to any gene: 9. Germline lookup yields CDR1 SGHRS and CDR2 YFSETQ. The CDR3 loop reads CASSSQGVNGGYTF. In DNA form, the CDR3 reads TGCGCCAGCAGCTCCCAGGGGGTTAACGGTGGCTACACCTTC.

The J gene is TRBJ1-2, the V gene TRBV6-5; D unresolved. This CDR3 comprises 12 residues. V was trimmed by 5 bases and J by 7 bases, leaving 11 bases between them. Germline CDR1 is MNHEY and CDR2 is SVGAGI. The CDR3 loop is CASSREPGGYTF. CDR3 DNA sequence: TGTGCCAGCAGTAGGGAGCCGGGTGGCTACACCTTC.

The chain uses TRBV30 and TRBJ2-7; a weak D match, TRBD1 (6 bases). Germline V CDR1 and CDR2: GTSNPN, SVGIG (reference sequence). V was shortened by 5 bases and J by 0 bases, with 8 bases between the two germline ends. CDR3 length equals 12 residues. This CDR3 is CAWAGVSYEQYF. The CDR3 region has the DNA TGTGCCTGGGCAGGGGTCTCCTACGAGCAGTACTTC.